The rows below give T cell receptor beta chains drawn from one sample of a study of blood T cell repertoires in COVID-19. Here immunoSEQ multiplex PCR was the method, and the copy in TCRdb shows in-frame clones only, minus some. The table shows over 200,000 clones, with around 90% occurring only once. Sequencing was carried out using PBMCs or T cells enriched from blood (not recorded which). These receptors all stem from a man aged 18 to 29 with acute COVID-19. Each CDR3 is given with its conserved first and last residue. Fields, in order: D gene, V gene, J gene, clone size, CDR3 protein, CDR3 DNA. A D gene is named only where the DNA matches it firmly. A row's size may be missing; if present it is once, few, many or a size class.

-	TRBV7-9	TRBJ1-2	few	CASSSSEEKGYTF	TGTGCCAGCAGCTCTTCCGAGGAGAAGGGCTACACCTTC
TRBD2	TRBV29-1	TRBJ2-5	-	CSVGIAGQQLGETQYF	TGCAGCGTTGGAATAGCGGGGCAACAACTGGGGGAGACCCAGTACTTC
TRBD1	TRBV27	TRBJ2-7	-	CASSPGQGNYEQYF	TGTGCCAGCAGTCCAGGACAGGGGAACTACGAGCAGTACTTC
-	TRBV28	TRBJ1-3	-	CASSLGSGGSGNTIYF	TGTGCCAGCAGTTTGGGTAGCGGCGGCTCTGGAAACACCATATATTTT
TRBD1	TRBV5-4	TRBJ2-7	-	CASSKDRAALYEQYF	TGTGCCAGCAGCAAGGACAGGGCAGCCCTCTACGAGCAGTACTTC
TRBD1	TRBV19	TRBJ1-6	-	CASGDRVSSPLHF	TGTGCCAGTGGAGACAGGGTTTCCTCACCCCTCCACTTT
-	TRBV2	TRBJ1-1	few	CAGTGNMNTEAFF	TGTGCCGGCACGGGGAACATGAACACTGAAGCTTTCTTT
-	TRBV7-9	TRBJ2-5	-	CASSLAGAWETQYF	TGTGCCAGCAGCTTAGCGGGGGCTTGGGAGACCCAGTACTTC
-	TRBV21-1	TRBJ1-5	once	CASIGLNQPQHF	TGTGCCAGCATTGGCCTCAATCAGCCCCAGCATTTT
-	TRBV25-1	TRBJ1-6	few	CASSESGSGSSPLHF	TGTGCCAGCAGTGAATCCGGTAGCGGGAGTTCACCCCTCCACTTT
-	TRBV28	TRBJ1-2	-	CASSLDRKYGYTF	TGTGCCAGCAGTTTAGACAGGAAGTATGGCTACACCTTC
-	TRBV6-2/TRBV6-3	TRBJ2-7	-	CASSYSLSREQYF	TGTGCCAGCAGTTACTCGTTAAGTCGGGAGCAGTACTTC
-	TRBV9	TRBJ1-1	once	CASSGGGGTEAFF	TGTGCCAGCAGCGGAGGGGGGGGCACTGAAGCTTTCTTT
TRBD2	TRBV5-4	TRBJ2-5	-	CASSLRLADQETQYF	TGTGCCAGCAGCTTGAGACTAGCGGACCAAGAGACCCAGTACTTC
-	TRBV7-9	TRBJ1-4	-	CASSSLSVRGGTNEKLFF	TGTGCCAGCAGCTCGCTATCTGTGCGGGGCGGCACTAATGAAAAACTGTTTTTT
TRBD2	TRBV6-5	TRBJ2-3	-	CAIATSRYTDTQYF	TGTGCCATCGCGACTAGCAGATACACAGATACGCAGTATTTT
-	TRBV2	TRBJ1-5	-	CASSEQGFSNQPQHF	TGTGCCAGCAGTGAGCAGGGTTTTAGCAATCAGCCCCAGCATTTT
-	TRBV28	TRBJ1-1	-	CASSSRQRRGDTEAFF	TGTGCCAGCAGTTCCCGACAACGGAGGGGAGACACTGAAGCTTTCTTT
TRBD2	TRBV6-5	TRBJ2-7	-	CASRPRGLAGHEQYF	TGTGCCAGCAGGCCACGCGGACTAGCGGGCCACGAGCAGTACTTC
-	TRBV30	TRBJ1-6	-	CAWTTGPSSPLHF	TGTGCCTGGACGACAGGACCTTCTTCACCCCTCCACTTT
-	TRBV29-1	TRBJ1-1	few	CSVVGQNTEAFF	TGCAGCGTTGTGGGACAGAACACTGAAGCTTTCTTT
TRBD2	TRBV28	TRBJ2-7	-	CASSGPSGSYEQYF	TGTGCCAGCAGTGGGCCTAGCGGGAGCTACGAGCAGTACTTC
-	TRBV7-9	TRBJ2-5	-	CASSPYTDFSAQETQYF	TGTGCCAGCAGCCCATACACGGACTTCAGCGCCCAAGAGACCCAGTACTTC
TRBD1	TRBV19	TRBJ2-7	-	CASSISRGHHEQYF	TGTGCCAGTAGTATTTCCAGGGGGCACCACGAGCAGTACTTC
TRBD2	TRBV30	TRBJ2-1	few	CAWSSGTTIEQFF	TGTGCCTGGAGTAGCGGGACCACTATTGAGCAGTTCTTC
-	TRBV28	TRBJ2-2	-	CASSVNTGELFF	TGTGCCAGCAGCGTGAACACCGGGGAGCTGTTTTTT
-	TRBV7-3	TRBJ2-3	-	CASSLDRVTDTQYF	TGTGCCAGCAGCTTAGACAGAGTCACAGATACGCAGTATTTT
TRBD1	TRBV29-1	TRBJ2-1	-	CSDTRDREGNEQFF	TGCAGCGACACCCGGGACAGGGAGGGCAATGAGCAGTTCTTC
TRBD1	TRBV28	TRBJ1-5	-	CASSSRTGQPQHF	TGTGCCAGCAGTTCCAGGACAGGTCAGCCCCAGCATTTT
-	TRBV28	TRBJ1-2	-	CACSLGHYGYTF	TGTGCCTGTTCCCTAGGTCACTATGGCTACACCTTC
-	TRBV29-1	TRBJ1-4	-	CSVESGRGSVNEKLFF	TGCAGCGTTGAAAGTGGGAGGGGATCTGTAAATGAAAAACTGTTTTTT
TRBD1	TRBV19	TRBJ1-4	once	CASSKGQGYVRDEKLFF	TGTGCCAGTAGTAAAGGACAGGGATATGTCAGGGATGAAAAACTGTTTTTT
TRBD1	TRBV5-4	TRBJ1-2	-	CASSVWTGGGYGYTF	TGTGCCAGCAGCGTATGGACAGGGGGAGGGTATGGCTACACCTTC
TRBD1	TRBV5-1	TRBJ2-7	once	CASSLRQGSVYEQYF	TGCGCCAGCAGCCTACGACAGGGATCTGTCTACGAGCAGTACTTC
TRBD2	TRBV29-1	TRBJ2-2	-	CSVEDLAGNTGELFF	TGCAGCGTTGAAGATCTAGCGGGGAACACCGGGGAGCTGTTTTTT
TRBD1	TRBV18	TRBJ1-1	-	CASSPGTVNTEAFF	TGTGCCAGCTCACCCGGGACAGTGAACACTGAAGCTTTCTTT
TRBD2	TRBV6-6	TRBJ2-5	few	CASRHSLAEETQYF	TGTGCCAGCAGACACAGTCTAGCGGAAGAGACCCAGTACTTC
TRBD1	TRBV29-1	TRBJ1-2	-	CSVRDSGVYGYTF	TGCAGCGTCCGGGACAGTGGGGTCTATGGCTACACCTTC
-	TRBV30	TRBJ2-1	-	CAWSVTGNEQFF	TGTGCCTGGAGTGTTACAGGGAATGAGCAGTTCTTC
TRBD1	TRBV9	TRBJ2-5	-	CASSKTGVGWETQYF	TGTGCCAGCAGCAAGACAGGGGTTGGTTGGGAGACCCAGTACTTC
TRBD2	TRBV7-2	TRBJ2-1	-	CASSPRLAGGILSYNEQFF	TGTGCCAGCAGTCCCCGACTAGCGGGAGGAATTTTGTCCTACAATGAGCAGTTCTTC
TRBD1	TRBV13	TRBJ1-1	-	CASSLFGQGRHTEAFF	TGTGCCAGCAGCTTATTTGGACAGGGAAGGCACACTGAAGCTTTCTTT
-	TRBV29-1	TRBJ2-1	once	CSATGGAIDEQFF	TGCAGCGCAACCGGGGGAGCAATTGATGAGCAGTTCTTC
-	TRBV7-9	TRBJ1-2	-	CASSSNYDRADYGYTF	TGTGCCAGCAGCTCCAACTATGACAGAGCAGACTATGGCTACACCTTC
-	TRBV6-2/TRBV6-3	TRBJ2-1	-	CASSYEAGQDEQFF	TGTGCCAGCAGTTACGAAGCGGGCCAAGATGAGCAGTTCTTC
-	TRBV7-2	TRBJ1-4	-	CASSPYFYEKLFF	TGTGCCAGCAGCCCATACTTTTATGAAAAACTGTTTTTT
TRBD1	TRBV6-5	TRBJ2-7	-	CASSLGQGAYEQYF	TGTGCCAGCAGTTTAGGACAGGGGGCCTACGAGCAGTACTTC
TRBD2	TRBV4-1	TRBJ2-2	-	CASSQGGLAGGLGGTGELFF	TGCGCCAGCAGCCAAGGGGGACTAGCGGGAGGGTTGGGAGGCACCGGGGAGCTGTTTTTT
TRBD1	TRBV6-5	TRBJ2-1	-	CASSSRQGARPTEQFF	TGTGCCAGCAGTTCAAGACAGGGGGCCCGACCTACTGAGCAGTTCTTC
TRBD1	TRBV2	TRBJ1-1	-	CASSHSKGAGTEAFF	TGTGCCAGCAGCCATTCCAAGGGGGCAGGCACTGAAGCTTTCTTT